This T cell receptor beta chain is drawn from a study of blood T cell repertoires in COVID-19. Overall study context: Samples of COVID-19 (acute and convalescent) were obtained from the United States, Italy and Spain.

Using immunoSEQ multiplex PCR, the repertoire was profiled, and TCRdb retains in-frame clones only, with some absent. The table has 250,000 to 350,000 clones, more than 70% seen once. This clone has a handful of counts. The specimen was PBMCs or T cells enriched from blood (not recorded which). The sequence derives from a woman aged 25 to 39 who had recovered from COVID-19.

The CDR3 here is CASNFGKETQYF. The CDR3 DNA sequence: TGTGCCAGCAATTTCGGGAAAGAGACCCAGTACTTC. This rearrangement joins TRBV6-5 to TRBJ2-5, with D perhaps matching TRBD2 (5 bases). The CDR3 has 12 residues. Trimming took 7 bases from V and 3 from J, leaving 9 bases between them. Germline V lookup: CDR1 MNHEY, CDR2 SVGAGI.